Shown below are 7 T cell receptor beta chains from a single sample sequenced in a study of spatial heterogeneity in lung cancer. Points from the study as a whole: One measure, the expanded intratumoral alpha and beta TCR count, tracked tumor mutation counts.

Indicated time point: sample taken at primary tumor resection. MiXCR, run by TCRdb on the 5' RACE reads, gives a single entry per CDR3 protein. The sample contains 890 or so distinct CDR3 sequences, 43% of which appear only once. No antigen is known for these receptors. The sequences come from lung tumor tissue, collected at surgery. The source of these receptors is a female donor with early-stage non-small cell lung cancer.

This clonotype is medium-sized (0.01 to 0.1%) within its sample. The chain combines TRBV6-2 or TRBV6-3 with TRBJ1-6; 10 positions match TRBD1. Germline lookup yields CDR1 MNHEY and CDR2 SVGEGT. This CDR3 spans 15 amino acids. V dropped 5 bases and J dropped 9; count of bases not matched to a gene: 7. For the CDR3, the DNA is TGTGCCAGCAGTCCGGAGGGACAGGGGATTTCACCCCTCCACTTT. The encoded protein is CASSPEGQGISPLHF.

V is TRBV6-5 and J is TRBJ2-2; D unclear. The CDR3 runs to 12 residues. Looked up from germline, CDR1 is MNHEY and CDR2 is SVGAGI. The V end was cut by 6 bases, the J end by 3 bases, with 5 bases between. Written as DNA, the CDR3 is TGTGCCAGCAGCCCCGACACCGGGGAGCTGTTTTTT. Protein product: CASSPDTGELFF.

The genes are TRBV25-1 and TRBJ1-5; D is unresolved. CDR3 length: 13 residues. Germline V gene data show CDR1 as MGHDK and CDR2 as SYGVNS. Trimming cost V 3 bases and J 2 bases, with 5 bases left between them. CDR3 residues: CASSEGGNQPQHF. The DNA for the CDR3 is TGTGCCAGCAGTGAGGGAGGCAATCAGCCCCAGCATTTT.

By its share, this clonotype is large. CDR3 sequence: CAWSVGGFEQYF. CDR3 nucleotides: TGTGCCTGGAGTGTGGGAGGGTTCGAGCAGTACTTC. This chain links TRBV30 with TRBJ2-7; TRBD2 agrees at 7 bases. Germline V gene data show CDR1 as GTSNPN and CDR2 as SVGIG (reference sequence). V was clipped by 0 bases and J by 6 bases; unmatched bases: 2. CDR3 length: 12 residues.

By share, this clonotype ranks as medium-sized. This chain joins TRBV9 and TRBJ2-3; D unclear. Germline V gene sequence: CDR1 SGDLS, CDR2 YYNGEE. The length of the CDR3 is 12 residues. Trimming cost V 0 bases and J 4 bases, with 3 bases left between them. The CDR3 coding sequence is TGTGCCAGCAGCGTAGAAGCAGATACGCAGTATTTT. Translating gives CASSVEADTQYF. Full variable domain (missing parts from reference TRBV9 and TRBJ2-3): DSGVTQTPKHLITATGQRVTLRCSPRSGDLSVYWYQQSLDQGLQFLIQYYNGEERAKGNILERFSAQQFPDLHSELNLSSLELGDSALYFCASSVEADTQYFGPGTRLTVL.

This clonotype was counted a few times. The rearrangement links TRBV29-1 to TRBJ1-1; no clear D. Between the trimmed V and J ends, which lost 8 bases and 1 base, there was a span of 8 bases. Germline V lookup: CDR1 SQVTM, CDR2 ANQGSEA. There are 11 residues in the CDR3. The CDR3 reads CSSTQNTEAFF. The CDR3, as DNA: TGCAGCTCAACACAGAACACTGAAGCTTTCTTT. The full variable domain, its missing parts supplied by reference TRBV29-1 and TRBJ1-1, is SAVISQKPSRDICQRGTSLTIQCQVDSQVTMMFWYRQQPGQSLTLIATANQGSEATYESGFVIDKFPISRPNLTFSTLTVSNMSPEDSSIYLCSSTQNTEAFFGQGTRLTVV.

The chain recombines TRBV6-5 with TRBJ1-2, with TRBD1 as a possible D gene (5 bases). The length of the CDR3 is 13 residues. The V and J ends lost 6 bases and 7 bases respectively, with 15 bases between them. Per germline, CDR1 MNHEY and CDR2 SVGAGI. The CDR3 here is CASSPGPEGGYTF. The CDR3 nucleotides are TGTGCCAGCAGCCCAGGGCCAGAGGGTGGCTACACCTTC.